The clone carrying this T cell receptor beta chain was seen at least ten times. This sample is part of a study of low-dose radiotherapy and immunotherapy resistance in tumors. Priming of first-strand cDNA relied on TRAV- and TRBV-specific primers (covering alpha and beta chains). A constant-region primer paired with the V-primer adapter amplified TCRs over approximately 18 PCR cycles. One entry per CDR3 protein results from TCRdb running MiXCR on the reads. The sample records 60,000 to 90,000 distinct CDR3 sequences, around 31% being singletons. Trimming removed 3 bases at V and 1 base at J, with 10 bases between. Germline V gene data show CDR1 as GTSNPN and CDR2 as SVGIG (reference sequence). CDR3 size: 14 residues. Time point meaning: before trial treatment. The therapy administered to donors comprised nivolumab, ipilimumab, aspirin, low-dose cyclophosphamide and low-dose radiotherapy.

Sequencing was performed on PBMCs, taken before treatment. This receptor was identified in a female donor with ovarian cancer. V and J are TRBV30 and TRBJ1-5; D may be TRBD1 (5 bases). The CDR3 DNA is TGTGCCTGGAGCCAGGGACGGAGCAATCAGCCCCAGCATTTT. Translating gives CAWSQGRSNQPQHF.